This is a list of T cell receptor beta chains from one sample in a study of shared clonotypes between healthy human individuals. TCRdb keeps only in-frame clones here, not all; method: immunoSEQ multiplex PCR. The sample shows about 2.1 million clones, about 93% of them seen only once. The sample consisted of naive CD8+ T cells from PBMCs. The receptors originated from a young man in good health. Some clones in this sample may be carry-over from other donors' samples. Each CDR3 is given with its conserved first and last residue. The D gene is left open where the match is weak. Where a row states a size, it is once, few, many or the class of an expanded clone; other rows omit it.

>TRBD1|.|TRBJ1-2|TRBV7-3
TGTGCCAGCAGCCCTAGGGACAGCGTGTGGGGCTACACCTTC
CASSPRDSVWGYTF
>.|.|TRBJ2-1|TRBV29-1
TGCAGCGTTGAACTTCAGTACAATGAGCAGTTCTTC
CSVELQYNEQFF
>.|.|TRBJ1-1|TRBV7-9
TGTGCCAGCAGCCCACAGGTGGGGGACACTGAAGCTTTCTTT
CASSPQVGDTEAFF
>TRBD1|.|TRBJ1-2|TRBV7-9
TGTGCCAGCAGCTCCATGACAGGGGGGCCTAACTATGGCTACACCTTC
CASSSMTGGPNYGYTF
>.|once|TRBJ2-2|TRBV5-6
TGTGCCAGCAGCTTTGGGTTCACCGGGGAGCTGTTTTTT
CASSFGFTGELFF
>TRBD2|.|TRBJ2-1|TRBV11-2
TGTGCCAGCAGCTTAAGCAGCGGGAGCCACAATGAGCAGTTCTTC
CASSLSSGSHNEQFF
>TRBD1|.|TRBJ1-5|TRBV9
TGTGCCAGCAGCGCGGGACAGGGTAATCAGCCCCAGCATTTT
CASSAGQGNQPQHF
>TRBD1|.|TRBJ1-2|TRBV30
TGTGCCTGGAGTCCTACAGGGGACTATGGCTACACCTTC
CAWSPTGDYGYTF
>TRBD1|.|TRBJ2-1|TRBV6-6
TGTGCCAGCAGAAATAGGGACAGGGAGGCAAATGAGCAGTTCTTC
CASRNRDREANEQFF
>TRBD1|.|TRBJ2-7|TRBV29-1
TGCAGCGTTGCCGGGACAGAGGGCTTCTACGAGCAGTACTTC
CSVAGTEGFYEQYF
>.|once|TRBJ1-1|TRBV5-5
TGTGCCAGCAGCTTGACGTATGAGGAGTACACTGAAGCTTTCTTT
CASSLTYEEYTEAFF
>.|.|TRBJ1-5|TRBV28
TGTGCCAGCAGTTTATACGGACAGAGCAATCAGCCCCAGCATTTT
CASSLYGQSNQPQHF
>.|.|TRBJ2-1|TRBV28
TGTGCCAGCAGTTTATTCCCCAACAATGAGCAGTTCTTC
CASSLFPNNEQFF
>.|once|TRBJ2-5|TRBV14
TGTGCCAGCAGCCCTATGAGAAGCGGGCAAGAGACCCAGTACTTC
CASSPMRSGQETQYF
>.|.|TRBJ2-7|TRBV6-1
TGTGCCAGCAGAGTTGACAGCTCCTACGAGCAGTACTTC
CASRVDSSYEQYF
>.|once|TRBJ1-2|TRBV21-1
TGTGCCATTTGGACACCATACGTGGATGGCTACACCTTC
CAIWTPYVDGYTF
>TRBD2|.|TRBJ2-3|TRBV13
TGTGCCAGCAGCTCCCGGACTAGCGGGAGAGCAGATACGCAGTATTTT
CASSSRTSGRADTQYF
>.|.|TRBJ2-2|TRBV28
TGTGCCAGCAGTTTATATGGAAGGGCCGGGGAGCTGTTTTTT
CASSLYGRAGELFF
>.|.|TRBJ2-7|TRBV4-2
TGTGCCAGCAGCCAAGGCGAGGGGGTCTCCTACGAGCAGTACTTC
CASSQGEGVSYEQYF
>.|.|TRBJ1-1|TRBV6-5
TGTGCCAGCAGTTACACTTACGGGCGCACTGAAGCTTTCTTT
CASSYTYGRTEAFF
>.|.|TRBJ1-1|TRBV10-3
TGTGCCATCAGTGAAGGTAGTGAGAACACTGAAGCTTTCTTT
CAISEGSENTEAFF
>.|.|TRBJ2-5|TRBV7-8
TGTGCCAGCAGCTTAAATCGGCAGACCCAGTACTTC
CASSLNRQTQYF
>TRBD1|.|TRBJ2-7|TRBV28
TGTGCCAGCAGGCTTCAGGGGGCAATGGAATACGAGCAGTACTTC
CASRLQGAMEYEQYF
>.|.|TRBJ2-1|TRBV7-2
TGTGCCAGCAGCTTAGTATACAATGAGCAGTTCTTC
CASSLVYNEQFF
>.|once|TRBJ2-3|TRBV11-2
TGTGCCAGCAGCCCGATCCGGGGACGGGCGGATACGCAGTATTTT
CASSPIRGRADTQYF
>.|.|TRBJ2-7|TRBV6-1
TGTGCCACCAGAGCATCAGTCTACGAGCAGTACTTC
CATRASVYEQYF
>TRBD2|.|TRBJ2-3|TRBV28
TGTGCCAGCAGAGGACTAGCGTCTATCGGCACAGATACGCAGTATTTT
CASRGLASIGTDTQYF